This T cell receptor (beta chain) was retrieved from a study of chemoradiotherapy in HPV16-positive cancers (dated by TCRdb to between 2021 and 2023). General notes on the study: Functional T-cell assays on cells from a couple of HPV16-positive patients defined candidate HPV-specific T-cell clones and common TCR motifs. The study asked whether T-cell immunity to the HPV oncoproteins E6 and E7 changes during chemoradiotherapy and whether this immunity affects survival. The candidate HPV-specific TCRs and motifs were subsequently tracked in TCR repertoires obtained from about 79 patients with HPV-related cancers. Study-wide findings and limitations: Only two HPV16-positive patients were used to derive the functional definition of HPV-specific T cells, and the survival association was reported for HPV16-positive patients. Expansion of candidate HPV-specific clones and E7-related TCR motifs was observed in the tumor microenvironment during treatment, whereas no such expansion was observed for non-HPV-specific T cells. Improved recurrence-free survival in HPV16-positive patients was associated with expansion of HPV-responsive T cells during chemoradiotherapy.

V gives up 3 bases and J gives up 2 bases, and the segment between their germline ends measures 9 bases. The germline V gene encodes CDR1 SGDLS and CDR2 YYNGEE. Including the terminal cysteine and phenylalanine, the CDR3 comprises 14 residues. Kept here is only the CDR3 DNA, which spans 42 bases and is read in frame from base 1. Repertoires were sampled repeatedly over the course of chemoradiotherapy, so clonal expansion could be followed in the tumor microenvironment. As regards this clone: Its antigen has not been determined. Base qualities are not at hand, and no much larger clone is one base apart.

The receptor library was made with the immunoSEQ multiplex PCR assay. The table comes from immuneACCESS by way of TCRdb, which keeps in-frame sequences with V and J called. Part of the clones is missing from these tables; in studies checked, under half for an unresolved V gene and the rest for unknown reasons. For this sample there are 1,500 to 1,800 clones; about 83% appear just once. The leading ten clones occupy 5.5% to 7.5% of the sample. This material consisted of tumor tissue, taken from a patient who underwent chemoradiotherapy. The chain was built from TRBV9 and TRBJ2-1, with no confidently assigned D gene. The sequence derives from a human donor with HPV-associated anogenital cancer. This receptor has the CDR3 CASSALGTYNEQFF. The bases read TGTGCCAGCAGCGCGCTCGGCACCTACAATGAGCAGTTCTTC.